The source of this T cell receptor (beta chain) is a study of response to subunit inactivated influenza vaccine. General study results and limits: Each seasonal flu vaccination may recruit only limited new T cells, authors suggested.

TCRdb redid the calling of the RT-PCR reads with MiXCR, one entry per CDR3 protein. The repertoire holds around 580,000 distinct CDR3 sequences, with less than 15% as singletons. This CDR3 spans 15 amino acids. CDR1 is SGHTA, CDR2 FQGNSA, per germline. Trimming took 5 bases from V and 2 from J; bases not matched to a gene: 7. In this sample, this clonotype turned up many times. Its antigen is unidentified. The sequenced sample was PBMCs from blood, obtained about 11 days after vaccination. This chain links TRBV7-2 with TRBJ1-2; 8 nucleotides agree with TRBD1. This sequence was found in a man aged 50 to 59 who received an inactivated influenza vaccine. CDR3 sequence (DNA): TGTGCCAGCAGCCCTCAGGGGGCGCAAAACTATGGCTACACCTTC. Protein sequence: CASSPQGAQNYGYTF.